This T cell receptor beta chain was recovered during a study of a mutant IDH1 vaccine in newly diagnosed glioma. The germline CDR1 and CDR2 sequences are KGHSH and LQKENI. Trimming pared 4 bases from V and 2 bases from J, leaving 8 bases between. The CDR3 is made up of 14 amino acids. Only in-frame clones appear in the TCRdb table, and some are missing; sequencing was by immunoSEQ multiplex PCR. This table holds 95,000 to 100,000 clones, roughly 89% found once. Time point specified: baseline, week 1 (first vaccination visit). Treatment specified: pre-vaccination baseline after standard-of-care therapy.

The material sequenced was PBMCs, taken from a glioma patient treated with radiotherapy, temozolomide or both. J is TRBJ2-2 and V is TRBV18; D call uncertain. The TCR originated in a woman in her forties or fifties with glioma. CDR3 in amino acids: CASSRQPNTGELFF. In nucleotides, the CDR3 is TGTGCCAGCTCACGCCAGCCCAACACCGGGGAGCTGTTTTTT.